This passage covers 12 T cell receptor beta chains from one sample sequenced in a study of control samples from healthy donors and cancer patients. Sequencing used immunoSEQ multiplex PCR; TCRdb keeps in-frame clones, though not all of them. The sample has 65,000 to 100,000 clones, approximately 87% seen once. Sequenced: blood. The source of these receptors is a man over 45 in good health.

The V call is TRBV6-2 or TRBV6-3, the J call TRBJ1-2; D is unresolved. V lost 5 bases, J lost 2 bases, and 6 bases lay in between. In germline, CDR1 is MNHEY, CDR2 SVGEGT. This CDR3 has 12 residues. The CDR3 sequence: CASSTANYGYTF. The CDR3 nucleotides are TGTGCCAGCAGTACAGCCAACTATGGCTACACCTTC.

The V call is TRBV7-2, the J call TRBJ2-3; D may be TRBD1 (5 bases). The V end was cut by 10 bases, the J end by 5 bases, with 19 bases between. CDR1 and CDR2 from the germline V gene are SGHTA and FQGNSA. The CDR3 has 14 amino acids. DNA of the CDR3: TGTGCCATCGCTGCATGGGGCCGGTTAGATACGCAGTATTTT. It yields the protein CAIAAWGRLDTQYF.

The chain employs TRBV7-2 and TRBJ1-5, with D possibly TRBD1 on 5 matching bases. Deletions cut 3 bases from V and 7 bases from J, with 10 bases between. Germline V gives CDR1 SGHTA, CDR2 FQGNSA. The CDR3 totals 13 residues. The CDR3 loop reads CASSFQGEQPQHF. DNA for the CDR3: TGTGCCAGCAGCTTTCAGGGTGAACAGCCCCAGCATTTT.

The CDR3 loop is CATRGGGGVNTEAFF. For the CDR3, the DNA is TGTGCCACCAGGGGAGGGGGGGGAGTGAACACTGAAGCTTTCTTT. J is TRBJ1-1 and V is TRBV24-1, with D tentatively TRBD1 (6 bases). V was trimmed by 7 bases and J by 0 bases, leaving 14 bases between them. Germline-derived CDR1 and CDR2 are KGHDR and SFDVKD. The CDR3 is made up of 15 amino acids.

The chain links TRBV5-1 to TRBJ1-5; possible D gene TRBD1, 5 bases. The CDR3 covers 14 residues. From germline, CDR1 is SGHRS and CDR2 YFSETQ. V was pared by 7 bases and J by 3 bases, with 14 bases between. The CDR3: CASGTGELNQPQHF. Here the CDR3 DNA reads TGCGCCAGCGGGACGGGGGAGCTCAATCAGCCCCAGCATTTT.

This clone was observed once. The rearrangement joins TRBV28 to TRBJ1-5; D remains ambiguous. Germline CDR1 reads MDHEN; CDR2 reads SYDVKM. The CDR3 consists of 16 residues. V lost 6 bases and J 2 bases, leaving 17 bases between the germline ends. The CDR3 region has the DNA TGTGCCAGCAGCCCGAACTGGAGGGAGGGCAATCAGCCCCAGCATTTT. It yields the protein CASSPNWREGNQPQHF.

The chain is built from TRBV7-8 and TRBJ2-1, with 7 bases identical to TRBD2. The J segment lost 10 bases and the V segment lost 3 bases, leaving 0 bases of the junction unmatched. The germline gives CDR1 SGHVS, CDR2 FQNEAQ. This CDR3 has 11 residues. CDR3 sequence (DNA): TGTGCCAGCAGCTTCGGGGGGGAGCAGTTCTTC. Residues: CASSFGGEQFF.

The gene calls are TRBV9 and TRBJ1-1, with D maybe TRBD1 (5 bases). The CDR3 covers 14 residues. The ends were cut back, 3 bases at V and 5 bases at J, with 14 bases in the middle. The germline V gene encodes CDR1 SGDLS and CDR2 YYNGEE. CDR3 in DNA: TGTGCCAGCAGCGAGACAGCCCCGGGGACTGAAGCTTTCTTT. It is translated as CASSETAPGTEAFF.

This clone showed up just once. CDR3 protein: CASSITQGPFYEQYF. Here the CDR3 DNA reads TGTGCCAGTAGTATAACGCAGGGACCATTCTACGAGCAGTACTTC. V is TRBV19 and J is TRBJ2-7; D could derive from TRBD1 or TRBD2 (5 bases each). Trimming cost V 2 bases and J 3 bases, with 14 bases left between them. Germline assignment: CDR1 LNHDA and CDR2 SQIVND (reference sequence). This CDR3 comprises 15 residues.

The J gene is TRBJ1-6, the V gene TRBV7-3, with TRBD1 as a possible D gene (5 bases). CDR1 and CDR2 (germline): SGHTA, FQGTGA. V lost 5 bases and J 7 bases, leaving 9 bases between the germline ends. The CDR3 spans 13 residues. The CDR3 spells CASSGDVNSPLHF. CDR3 nucleotide sequence: TGTGCCAGCAGCGGGGACGTAAATTCACCCCTCCACTTT.

The chain links TRBV12-5 to TRBJ1-1; 10 bases are shared with TRBD1. V gave up 7 bases and J gave up 8 bases; unmatched junction bases: 7. Germline V CDR1 and CDR2: LGHNT, FRNRAP. The CDR3 is made up of 13 amino acids. The CDR3 DNA follows: TGTGCTAGTGCCTGGACAGGGGGAAGGGAAGCTTTCTTT. This gives the protein CASAWTGGREAFF.

The chain joins TRBV7-9 to TRBJ1-4; TRBD1 matches 12 bases. CDR3 length equals 14 residues. Trimming removed 10 bases from V and 7 bases from J; junction bases left unmatched: 7. CDR1 is SEHNR, CDR2 FQNEAQ, per germline (reference sequence). The CDR3 region is CATPGQGAGEKLFF. The CDR3 region has the DNA TGTGCCACGCCGGGACAGGGGGCAGGTGAAAAACTGTTTTTT. Supplemented by reference TRBV7-9 and TRBJ1-4, the full variable domain reads DTGVSQNPRHKITKRGQNVTFRCDPISEHNRLYWYRQTLGQGPEFLTYFQNEAQLEKSRLLSDRFSAERPKGSFSTLEIQRTEQGDSAMYLCATPGQGAGEKLFFGSGTQLSVL.